A single sample is the source of the 29 T cell receptor beta chains below, sequenced in a study of CD8 T cells in Susac syndrome (dated by TCRdb to between 2019 and 2020). The library was made by the immunoSEQ multiplex PCR assay. RNA was extracted using the RNeasy kit, and about 0.5 to 1 ug of the RNA was reverse transcribed with random hexamers. TCRdb handled the public reads itself, with Q25 trimming in fastp and clone calling in MiXCR, and kept productive beta chains. Every distinct CDR3 protein forms one entry, paired with its most common genes and DNA. This sample holds more than 75,000 distinct CDR3 sequences; approximately 92% were observed only once. The top ten clones comprise around 0.3% of the sample. The source material was CD8+ T cells from PBMCs. The receptors originated from a human donor in good health.

This chain's CDR3 is CASSYGGSRANTGELFF. CDR3 DNA: TGTGCCAGCAGTTACGGGGGGTCTCGTGCGAACACCGGGGAGCTGTTTTTT. V gene TRBV6-5 combines with J gene TRBJ2-2, with a weak D call TRBD2 (6 bases). This CDR3 spans 17 amino acids. Germline CDR1 and CDR2: MNHEY and SVGAGI. The germline V and J ends were trimmed by 2 bases and 0 bases, with 13 bases remaining between them.

This chain connects TRBV5-1 to TRBJ2-7, with 8 bases lining up with TRBD2. The CDR3 contains 15 residues. The V gene end was trimmed by 0 bases and the J gene end by 4 bases; junction bases not matched to a gene: 6. Per the germline V gene, CDR1 is SGHRS and CDR2 is YFSETQ. The CDR3 coding sequence is TGCGCCAGCAGCTTGGACGGGGGGGCCTGGTACGAGCAGTACTTC. Residues: CASSLDGGAWYEQYF.

This clonotype was counted once. The V and J genes are TRBV12-3 or TRBV12-4 and TRBJ2-5; no reliable D call. V was clipped by 5 bases and J by 9 bases, with 10 bases between them. CDR3 size: 11 residues. The CDR3 DNA is TGTGCCAGCAGTCCAAGCGAGGCCCAGTACTTC. Residues: CASSPSEAQYF.

This chain uses TRBV6-6 with TRBJ2-1; D gene unclear. The CDR3 has 16 residues. Trimming cost V 0 bases and J 5 bases, with 14 bases left between them. Per germline, CDR1 MNHNY and CDR2 SVGAGI (reference sequence). In nucleotides, the CDR3 is TGTGCCAGCAGTTACTCGGCCCCCGGAGCCCACAATGAGCAGTTCTTC. Encoded protein: CASSYSAPGAHNEQFF.

The genes are TRBV19 and TRBJ2-7; D gene unclear. CDR1 is LNHDA, CDR2 SQIVND, per germline (reference sequence). V dropped 3 bases and J dropped 0 bases, with 6 bases sitting between them. The CDR3 consists of 13 residues. CDR3 sequence reads: CASSITDSYEQYF. DNA for the CDR3: TGTGCCAGTAGTATTACAGACTCCTACGAGCAGTACTTC.

V is TRBV12-3 or TRBV12-4 and J is TRBJ1-5; 7 bases are a match to TRBD1. CDR3 length: 14 residues. J was trimmed by 5 bases and V by 5 bases; bases with no gene match: 6. This chain's CDR3 is CASSPPGQYQPQHF. DNA of the CDR3: TGTGCCAGCAGTCCCCCGGGACAGTATCAGCCCCAGCATTTT.

This clonotype was seen just once. This chain uses TRBV6-6 with TRBJ2-7; D unresolved. CDR3 size: 13 residues. Germline V CDR1 and CDR2: MNHNY, SVGAGI (reference sequence). V gave up 10 bases and J gave up 2 bases, with 15 bases separating them. In DNA form, the CDR3 reads TGTGCCACCGAAATCGGCGGAACCTACGAGCAGTACTTC. It encodes CATEIGGTYEQYF.

To note about this clonotype: The junction departs from germline at one end; a sequencing error may be responsible. This chain connects TRBV6-5 to TRBJ2-2; no definite D call. Germline values: CDR1 MNHEY, CDR2 SVGAGI. There are 14 residues in the CDR3. The CDR3 DNA reads as TGTGCCAGCAGTTACCGATGGAACCCCGGGGAGCTGTTTTTT. It is translated as CASSYRWNPGELFF.

The J gene is TRBJ2-3, the V gene TRBV13; D is uncertain. The germline gives CDR1 PRHDT, CDR2 FYEKMQ (reference sequence). The V gene lost 0 bases and the J gene lost 4 bases, with 14 bases spanning the gap. This CDR3 is built from 16 residues. CDR3 sequence: CASSLGPVVGSDTQYF. The CDR3 DNA is TGTGCCAGCAGCTTAGGGCCAGTGGTTGGGTCAGATACGCAGTATTTT.

The chain recombines TRBV6-1 with TRBJ2-7, with 8 bases fitting TRBD1. CDR1 is MNHNS and CDR2 is SASEGT in the germline V gene. The trim removed 8 bases at V and 3 bases at J, leaving 9 bases unmatched. This CDR3 comprises 14 residues. This CDR3 is CASLAITGGYEQYF. The CDR3 coding sequence is TGTGCCAGCCTTGCGATTACAGGGGGCTACGAGCAGTACTTC.

This clonotype was detected once. This rearrangement joins TRBV9 to TRBJ1-2, with D unclear. Germline CDR1 is SGDLS and CDR2 is YYNGEE. V was clipped by 4 bases and J by 0 bases, with 19 bases between them. The CDR3 is 17 residues long. CDR3: CASSPPSVGSANYGYTF. The CDR3 coding sequence is TGTGCCAGCAGCCCCCCATCCGTCGGATCTGCTAACTATGGCTACACCTTC.

CDR3 sequence reads: CASSYSGGANEQFF. The CDR3 DNA is TGTGCCAGCAGTTACAGCGGGGGGGCGAATGAGCAGTTCTTC. The J gene is TRBJ2-1, the V gene TRBV6-2 or TRBV6-3; 10 bases line up with TRBD2. V dropped 2 bases and J dropped 7; count of bases not matched to a gene: 2. This CDR3 is built from 14 residues. Germline CDR1 and CDR2: MNHEY and SVGEGT.

V gene TRBV15 combines with J gene TRBJ2-3, with 9 bases lining up with TRBD2. J was trimmed by 0 bases and V by 2 bases; bases with no gene match: 9. Germline CDR1 is LNHNV and CDR2 is YYDKDF (reference sequence). The CDR3 totals 18 residues. CDR3 bases: TGTGCCACCAGCAGACCAGGCGGGGGGGGGTTTAGCACAGATACGCAGTATTTT. The encoded protein is CATSRPGGGGFSTDTQYF.

The genes are TRBV20-1 and TRBJ1-1; no clear D. V lost 5 bases and J 7 bases, leaving 8 bases between the germline ends. CDR1 DFQATT and CDR2 SNEGSKA come from the germline V gene (reference sequence). There are 10 residues in the CDR3. The CDR3 loop reads CSASISEAFF. In DNA, the CDR3 is TGCAGTGCTTCAATTAGTGAAGCTTTCTTT.

The chain combines TRBV2 with TRBJ2-4; the match to TRBD2 covers 8 bases. The CDR3 has 14 residues. CDR1 SNHLY and CDR2 FYNNEI come from the germline V gene. With 3 bases clipped from V and 8 bases from J, the junction kept 6 bases outside the gene matches. The CDR3 DNA sequence: TGTGCCAGCAGTGATAATAGCGGGGATGACATTCAGTACTTC. This encodes CASSDNSGDDIQYF.

This sequence joins TRBV3-1 and TRBJ2-5; perhaps D is TRBD1 or TRBD2 (5 bases each). The CDR3 has 15 amino acids. Germline V CDR1 and CDR2: LGHDT, YNNKEL (reference sequence). The V end lost 1 base, the J end lost 4 bases, and 13 bases lay between the germline ends. CDR3 coding DNA: TGTGCCAGCAGCCAAGGCATGGGGGTGGGAGAGACCCAGTACTTC. Its protein product is CASSQGMGVGETQYF.

This rearrangement joins TRBV6-1 to TRBJ1-1; D not certain. The CDR3 loop spans 14 amino acids. The V and J ends lost 5 bases and 1 base respectively, with 11 bases between them. Germline CDR1 reads MNHNS; CDR2 reads SASEGT. CDR3 DNA: TGTGCCAGCAGTCAACTTTTGCCGAACACTGAAGCTTTCTTT. It is translated as CASSQLLPNTEAFF.

This sequence joins TRBV21-1 and TRBJ1-1; the listed D gene, TRBD1, was not tested against the DNA. TRBV21-1 is classified as a pseudogene. The CDR3 length is 17 residues. This chain's CDR3 is CASSLISFGAPNTEAFF. The CDR3 DNA follows: TGTGCCAGCAGCCTGATAAGTTTCGGGGCTCCGAACACTGAAGCTTTCTTT.

The genes are TRBV4-1 and TRBJ2-1; 7 bases match TRBD2. The CDR3 contains 13 residues. Germline trimming cut 1 base from V and 9 bases from J; bases unmatched to any gene: 3. The V gene's germline CDR1 is MGHRA and CDR2 YSYEKL. The CDR3 reads CASSQGGGGEQFF. The DNA for the CDR3 is TGCGCCAGCAGCCAAGGTGGGGGGGGTGAGCAGTTCTTC.

J is TRBJ2-7 and V is TRBV19, with 9 nucleotides matching TRBD1. The trim removed 5 bases at V and 1 base at J, leaving 6 bases unmatched. The CDR3 totals 15 residues. In germline, CDR1 is LNHDA, CDR2 SQIVND (reference sequence). The CDR3 DNA sequence: TGTGCCAGTAGTTCGGGACAGGGTGCGTCCTACGAGCAGTACTTC. This translates into CASSSGQGASYEQYF.

The V gene is TRBV7-6, the J gene TRBJ1-6; D not resolved. Germline assignment: CDR1 SGHVS and CDR2 FNYEAQ. The CDR3 runs to 14 residues. Trimming shortened V by 1 base and J by 10 bases, and 11 bases separated the two germline ends. This CDR3 is CASSLDGVDSPLHF. The CDR3 DNA follows: TGTGCCAGCAGCTTAGATGGGGTGGACTCACCCCTCCACTTT.

V gene TRBV11-2 combines with J gene TRBJ1-2; D might be TRBD1 (5 bases). V shed 4 bases and J shed 13 bases, with 13 bases lying between them. The germline V gene has CDR1 SGHAT and CDR2 FQNNGV. This CDR3 has 11 amino acids. The CDR3 sequence: CASSSGRGCTF. For the CDR3, the DNA is TGTGCCAGCAGCTCAGGACGGGGGTGCACCTTC.

The V call is TRBV27, the J call TRBJ1-3, with D possibly matching TRBD1 (5 bases). Per germline, CDR1 MNHEY and CDR2 SMNVEV (reference sequence). V was cut by 7 bases and J by 0 bases, with 13 bases left in between. The length of the CDR3 is 15 residues. In DNA, the CDR3 is TGTGCCAGCATGTCCACAGGACTCTCTGGAAACACCATATATTTT. Amino acid sequence: CASMSTGLSGNTIYF.

CDR3: CASSLISGGAYEQYF. The CDR3 bases are TGTGCCAGCAGTTTAATAAGCGGGGGGGCCTACGAGCAGTACTTC. The chain carries TRBV27 and TRBJ2-7; 10 positions agree with TRBD2. The V gene end was trimmed by 2 bases and the J gene end by 2 bases; junction bases not matched to a gene: 3. Germline V gives CDR1 MNHEY, CDR2 SMNVEV (reference sequence). The CDR3 spans 15 residues.

V usage is TRBV5-1 and J usage is TRBJ1-5; no reliable D call. Germline assignment: CDR1 SGHRS and CDR2 YFSETQ. Between the trimmed V and J ends, which lost 0 bases and 7 bases, there was a span of 11 bases. CDR3 length: 14 amino acids. The CDR3 spells CASSLGPDVQPQHF. In DNA, the CDR3 is TGCGCCAGCAGCTTGGGCCCGGACGTACAGCCCCAGCATTTT. The full variable domain, in which reference TRBV5-1 and TRBJ1-5 provide the parts outside the CDR3, is KAGVTQTPRYLIKTRGQQVTLSCSPISGHRSVSWYQQTPGQGLQFLFEYFSETQRNKGNFPGRFSGRQFSNSRSEMNVSTLELGDSALYLCASSLGPDVQPQHFGDGTRLSIL.

This chain connects TRBV4-2 to TRBJ2-7; D gene ambiguous. Between the trimmed V and J ends, which lost 0 bases and 7 bases, there was a span of 10 bases. The CDR3 has 13 amino acids. The V gene's germline CDR1 is LGHNA and CDR2 YNFKEQ. The CDR3 DNA follows: TGTGCCAGCAGCCAAGAAGAAGCGCGAGAGCAGTACTTC. Protein product: CASSQEEAREQYF.

The V call is TRBV20-1, the J call TRBJ1-2; D not resolved. Germline V lookup: CDR1 DFQATT, CDR2 SNEGSKA (reference sequence). V was clipped by 0 bases and J by 4 bases, with 9 bases between them. This CDR3 contains 13 residues. The CDR3 nucleotides read TGCAGTGCTAGAGATCGCGAAACCTATGGCTACACCTTC. Protein sequence: CSARDRETYGYTF.

The V call is TRBV27, the J call TRBJ2-2; no firm D call. Looked up from germline, CDR1 is MNHEY and CDR2 is SMNVEV (reference sequence). The ends were cut back, 0 bases at V and 0 bases at J, with 11 bases in the middle. The CDR3 loop spans 17 amino acids. The DNA for the CDR3 is TGTGCCAGCAGTTTATCGAGCGCCAGCGCGAACACCGGGGAGCTGTTTTTT. Its translation is CASSLSSASANTGELFF.

The chain joins TRBV4-1 to TRBJ2-7; 9 bases align to TRBD2. Looked up from germline, CDR1 is MGHRA and CDR2 is YSYEKL. Trimming cost V 1 base and J 1 base; bases outside gene matches: 2. The CDR3 spans 15 residues. The CDR3 sequence: CASSQVAGASYEQYF. As DNA, the CDR3 is TGCGCCAGCAGCCAAGTAGCGGGGGCATCCTACGAGCAGTACTTC.